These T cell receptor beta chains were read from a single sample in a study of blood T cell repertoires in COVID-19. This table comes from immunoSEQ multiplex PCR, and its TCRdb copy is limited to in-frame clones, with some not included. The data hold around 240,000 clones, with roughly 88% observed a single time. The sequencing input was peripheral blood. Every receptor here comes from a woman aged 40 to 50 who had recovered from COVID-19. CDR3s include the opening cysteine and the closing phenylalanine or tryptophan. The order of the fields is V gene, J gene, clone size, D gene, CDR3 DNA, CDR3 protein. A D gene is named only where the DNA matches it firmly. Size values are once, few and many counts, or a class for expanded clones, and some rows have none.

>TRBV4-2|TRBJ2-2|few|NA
TGTGCCAGCAGCCAAGTAGACAGCAACACCGGGGAGCTGTTTTTT
CASSQVDSNTGELFF
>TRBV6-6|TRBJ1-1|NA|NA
TGTGCCAGCAGCCAGGGTGCGTGGGTGAACACTGAAGCTTTCTTT
CASSQGAWVNTEAFF
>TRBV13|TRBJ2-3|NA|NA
TGTGCCAGCAGCTCCAGGGATGTGGGGGCTTCTAGCACAGATACGCAGTATTTT
CASSSRDVGASSTDTQYF
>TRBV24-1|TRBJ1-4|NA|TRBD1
TGTGCCACCAGTGACTCGGGACAGCCTGAAAAACTGTTTTTT
CATSDSGQPEKLFF
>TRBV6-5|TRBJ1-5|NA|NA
TGTGCCAGCAGGCAGGGGTACCATCAGCCCCAGCATTTT
CASRQGYHQPQHF
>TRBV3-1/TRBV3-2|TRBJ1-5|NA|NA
TGTGCCAGCAGCCAAGATCCGGGGGGGAATCAGCCCCAGCATTTT
CASSQDPGGNQPQHF
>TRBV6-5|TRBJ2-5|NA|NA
TGTGCCAGCAGTCAACAAGAGACCCAGTACTTC
CASSQQETQYF
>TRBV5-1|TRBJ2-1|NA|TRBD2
TGCGCCAGCAGCTCCAAGACTAGCGGGGTCGTGGATGAGCAGTTCTTC
CASSSKTSGVVDEQFF
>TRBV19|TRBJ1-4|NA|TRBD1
TGTGCCAGTAGTCTCGACAGGGAGAAACTGTTTTTT
CASSLDREKLFF
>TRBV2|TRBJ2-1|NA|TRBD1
TGTGCCAGCAGTGTTTCCCCGCCGGGACAGAACAATGAGCAGTTCTTC
CASSVSPPGQNNEQFF
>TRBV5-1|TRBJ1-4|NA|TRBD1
TGCGCCAGCAGCTTTACAGGGGCTACAACTAATGAAAAACTGTTTTTT
CASSFTGATTNEKLFF
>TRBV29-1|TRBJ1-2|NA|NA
TGCAGCGTTGTTGAGGCAGGCGGGACCTATGGCTACACCTTC
CSVVEAGGTYGYTF
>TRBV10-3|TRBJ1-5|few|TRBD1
TGTGCCATCAGTGTGGGACAGAATAGCAATCAGCCCCAGCATTTT
CAISVGQNSNQPQHF
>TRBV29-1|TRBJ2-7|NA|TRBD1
TGCAGCGCGGGGACAGGGACCGGGGAGCAGTACTTC
CSAGTGTGEQYF
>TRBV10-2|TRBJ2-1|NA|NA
TGCGCCAGCAGCGCATTTCCTAGGACAACTGACAATGAGCAGTTCTTC
CASSAFPRTTDNEQFF
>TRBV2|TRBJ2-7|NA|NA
TGTGCCAGCAGTGATCCCACAGGGTTGTACGAGCAGTACTTC
CASSDPTGLYEQYF
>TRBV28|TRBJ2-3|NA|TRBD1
TGTGCCAGCAGTCCGCGACAGGGGGCCCCCCCAGATACGCAGTATTTT
CASSPRQGAPPDTQYF
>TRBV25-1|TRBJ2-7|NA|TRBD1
TGTGCCTCGACAGGGTTCTACTACGAGCAGTACTTC
CASTGFYYEQYF
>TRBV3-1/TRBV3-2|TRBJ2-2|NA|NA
TGTGCCAGCAGCCAAGCAAACACCGGGGAGCTGTTTTTT
CASSQANTGELFF
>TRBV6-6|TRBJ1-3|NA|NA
TGTGCCAGCAGCAGCCAGGGCTCTGGAAACACCATATATTTT
CASSSQGSGNTIYF
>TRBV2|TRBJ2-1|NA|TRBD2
TGTGCCAGCAGTGTTCCTAGCGGGGGGGTTAATGAGCAGTTCTTC
CASSVPSGGVNEQFF
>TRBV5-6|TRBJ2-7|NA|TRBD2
TGTGCCAGCAGCTTGGGCAGGGCGCGGGAGGAGCAGTACTTC
CASSLGRAREEQYF
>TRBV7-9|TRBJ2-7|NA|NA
TGTGCCAGCAGCAGCCCACAGGGTCCCCACGAGCAGTACTTC
CASSSPQGPHEQYF
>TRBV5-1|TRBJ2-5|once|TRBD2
TGCGCCAGCAGCTTGCCTAGCGGGGCCCAAGAGACCCAGTACTTC
CASSLPSGAQETQYF
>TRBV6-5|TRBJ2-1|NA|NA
TGTGCCAGCAGTTACGGCGGGGAGAGGGATGAGCAGTTCTTC
CASSYGGERDEQFF
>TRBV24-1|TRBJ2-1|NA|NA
TGTGCCACCAGACCCAGGGGTGCGTCCTACAATGAGCAGTTCTTC
CATRPRGASYNEQFF
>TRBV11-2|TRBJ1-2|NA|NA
TGTGCCAGCAGCTTAGGACAGCTCGGGGGCTACACCTTC
CASSLGQLGGYTF
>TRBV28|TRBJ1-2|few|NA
TGTGCCAGCAGTTCTCCTGAAGCAGCTAGCGGCTACACCTTC
CASSSPEAASGYTF
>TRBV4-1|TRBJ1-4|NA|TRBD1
TGCGCCAGCAGCCTAGAGACAGGGGGAGGTGAAAAACTGTTTTTT
CASSLETGGGEKLFF
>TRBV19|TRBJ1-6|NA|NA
TGTGCCAGTAGTATCCCGTGGGGCTCACCCCTCCACTTT
CASSIPWGSPLHF
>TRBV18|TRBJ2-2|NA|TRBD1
TGTGCCAGCTCACCTACGACAGGGTACGACACCGGGGAGCTGTTTTTT
CASSPTTGYDTGELFF
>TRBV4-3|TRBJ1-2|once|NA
TGCGCCAGCAGCCCTGATCTGGGGCCCTGGAGCTACACCTTC
CASSPDLGPWSYTF